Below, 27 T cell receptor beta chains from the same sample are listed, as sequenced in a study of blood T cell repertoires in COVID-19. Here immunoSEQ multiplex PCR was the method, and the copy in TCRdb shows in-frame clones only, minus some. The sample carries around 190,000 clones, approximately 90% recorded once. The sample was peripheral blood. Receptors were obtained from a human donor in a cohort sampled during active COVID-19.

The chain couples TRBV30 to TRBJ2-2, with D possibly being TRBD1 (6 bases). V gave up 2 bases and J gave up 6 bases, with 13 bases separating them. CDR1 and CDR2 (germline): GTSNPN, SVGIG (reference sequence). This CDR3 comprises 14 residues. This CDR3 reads CAWSKQGYPGELFF. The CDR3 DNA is TGTGCCTGGAGTAAGCAGGGGTACCCCGGGGAGCTGTTTTTT.

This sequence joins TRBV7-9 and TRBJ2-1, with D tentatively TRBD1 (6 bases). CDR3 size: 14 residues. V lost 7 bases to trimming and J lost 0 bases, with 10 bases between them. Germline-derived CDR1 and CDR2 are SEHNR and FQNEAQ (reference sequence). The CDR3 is CASITGNSYNEQFF. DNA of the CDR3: TGTGCCAGCATCACAGGGAACTCCTACAATGAGCAGTTCTTC.

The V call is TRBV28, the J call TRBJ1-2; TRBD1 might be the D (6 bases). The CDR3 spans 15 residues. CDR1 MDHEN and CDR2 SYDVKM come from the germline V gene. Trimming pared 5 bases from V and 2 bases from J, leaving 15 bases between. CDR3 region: CASSPPDSENYGYTF. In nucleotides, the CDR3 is TGTGCCAGCAGTCCCCCGGACAGCGAGAACTATGGCTACACCTTC.

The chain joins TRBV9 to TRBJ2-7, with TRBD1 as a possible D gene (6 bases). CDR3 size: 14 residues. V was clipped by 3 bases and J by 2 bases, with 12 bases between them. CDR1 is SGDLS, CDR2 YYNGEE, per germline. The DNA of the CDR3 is TGTGCCAGCAGCGGCCAACAGGGAACCTACGAGCAGTACTTC. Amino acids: CASSGQQGTYEQYF.

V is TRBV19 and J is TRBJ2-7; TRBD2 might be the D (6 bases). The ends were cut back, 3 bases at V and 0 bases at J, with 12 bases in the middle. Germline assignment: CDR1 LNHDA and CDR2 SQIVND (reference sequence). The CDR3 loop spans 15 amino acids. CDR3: CASSMGGLSSYEQYF. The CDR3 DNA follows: TGTGCCAGTAGTATGGGGGGACTGAGCTCCTACGAGCAGTACTTC.

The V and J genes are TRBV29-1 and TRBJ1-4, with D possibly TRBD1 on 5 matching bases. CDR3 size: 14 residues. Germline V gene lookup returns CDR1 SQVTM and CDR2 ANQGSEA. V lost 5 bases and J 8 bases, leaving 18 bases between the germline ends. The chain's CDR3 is CSVQAITTAEKLFF. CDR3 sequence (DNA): TGCAGCGTTCAAGCCATAACGACAGCCGAAAAACTGTTTTTT.

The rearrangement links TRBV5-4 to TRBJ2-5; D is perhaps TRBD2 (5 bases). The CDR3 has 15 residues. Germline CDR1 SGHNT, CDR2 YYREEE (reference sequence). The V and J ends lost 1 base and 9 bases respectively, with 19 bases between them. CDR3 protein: CASSLFGLKQRAQYF. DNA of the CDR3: TGTGCCAGCAGCTTGTTTGGGCTGAAGCAGAGGGCCCAGTACTTC.

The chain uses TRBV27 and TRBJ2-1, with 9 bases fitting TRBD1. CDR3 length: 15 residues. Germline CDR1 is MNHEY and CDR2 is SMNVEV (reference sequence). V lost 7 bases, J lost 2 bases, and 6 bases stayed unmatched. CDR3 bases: TGTGCCAGCACCCCCGGGACAGGGCCCTACAATGAGCAGTTCTTC. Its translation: CASTPGTGPYNEQFF.

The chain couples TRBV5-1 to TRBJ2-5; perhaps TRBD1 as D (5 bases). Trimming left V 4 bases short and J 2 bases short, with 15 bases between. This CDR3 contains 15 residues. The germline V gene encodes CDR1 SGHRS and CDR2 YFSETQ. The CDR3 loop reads CASSAGQAQQETQYF. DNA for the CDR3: TGCGCCAGCAGCGCAGGGCAGGCCCAACAAGAGACCCAGTACTTC. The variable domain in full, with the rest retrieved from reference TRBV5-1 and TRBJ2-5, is KAGVTQTPRYLIKTRGQQVTLSCSPISGHRSVSWYQQTPGQGLQFLFEYFSETQRNKGNFPGRFSGRQFSNSRSEMNVSTLELGDSALYLCASSAGQAQQETQYFGPGTRLLVL.

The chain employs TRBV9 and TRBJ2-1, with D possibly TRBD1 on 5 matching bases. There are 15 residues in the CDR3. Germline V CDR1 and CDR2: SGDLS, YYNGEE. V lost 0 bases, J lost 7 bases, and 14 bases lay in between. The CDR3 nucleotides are TGTGCCAGCAGCGTAGTTTCAGGGCATGTTAATGAGCAGTTCTTC. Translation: CASSVVSGHVNEQFF. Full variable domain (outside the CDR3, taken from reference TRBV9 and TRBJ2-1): DSGVTQTPKHLITATGQRVTLRCSPRSGDLSVYWYQQSLDQGLQFLIQYYNGEERAKGNILERFSAQQFPDLHSELNLSSLELGDSALYFCASSVVSGHVNEQFFGPGTRLTVL.

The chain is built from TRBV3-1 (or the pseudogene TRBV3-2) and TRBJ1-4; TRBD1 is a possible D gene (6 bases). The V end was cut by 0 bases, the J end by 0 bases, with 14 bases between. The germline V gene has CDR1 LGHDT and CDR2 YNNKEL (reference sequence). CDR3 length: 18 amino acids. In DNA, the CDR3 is TGTGCCAGCAGCCAAGATGGCCTGAGGGGGACAACTAATGAAAAACTGTTTTTT. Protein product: CASSQDGLRGTTNEKLFF.

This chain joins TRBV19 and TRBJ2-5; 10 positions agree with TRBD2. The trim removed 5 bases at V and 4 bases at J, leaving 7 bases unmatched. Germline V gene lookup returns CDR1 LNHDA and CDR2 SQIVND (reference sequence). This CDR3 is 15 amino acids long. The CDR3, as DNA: TGTGCCAGTAGTTCGGGACTAGCGAGGGGAGAGACCCAGTACTTC. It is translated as CASSSGLARGETQYF.

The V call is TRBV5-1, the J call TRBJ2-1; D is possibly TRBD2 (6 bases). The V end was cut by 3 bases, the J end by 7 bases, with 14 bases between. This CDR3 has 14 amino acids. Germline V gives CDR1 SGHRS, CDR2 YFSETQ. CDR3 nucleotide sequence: TGCGCCAGCAGCTCGGGGGAATTTCGGAATGAGCAGTTCTTC. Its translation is CASSSGEFRNEQFF.

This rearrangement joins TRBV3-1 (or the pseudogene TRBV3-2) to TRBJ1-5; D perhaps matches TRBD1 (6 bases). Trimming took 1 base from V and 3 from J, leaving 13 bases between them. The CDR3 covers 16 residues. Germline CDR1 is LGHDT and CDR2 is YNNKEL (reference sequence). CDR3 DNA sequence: TGTGCCAGCAGCCAAGGACAGGCTTTCTTCAATCAGCCCCAGCATTTT. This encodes CASSQGQAFFNQPQHF.

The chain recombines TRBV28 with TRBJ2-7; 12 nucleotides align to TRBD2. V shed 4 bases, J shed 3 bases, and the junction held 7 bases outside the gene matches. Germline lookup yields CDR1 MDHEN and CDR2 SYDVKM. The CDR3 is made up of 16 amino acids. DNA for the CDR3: TGTGCCAGCAGTTCCCCTAGCGGGAGGGCCATCTACGAGCAGTACTTC. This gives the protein CASSSPSGRAIYEQYF.

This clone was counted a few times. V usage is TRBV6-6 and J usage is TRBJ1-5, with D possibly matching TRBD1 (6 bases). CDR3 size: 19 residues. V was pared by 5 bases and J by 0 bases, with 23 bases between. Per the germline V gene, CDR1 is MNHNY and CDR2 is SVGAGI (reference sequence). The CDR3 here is CASSHRRGQQFSSNQPQHF. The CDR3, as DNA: TGTGCCAGCAGTCATCGAAGGGGACAACAGTTTTCTAGCAATCAGCCCCAGCATTTT.

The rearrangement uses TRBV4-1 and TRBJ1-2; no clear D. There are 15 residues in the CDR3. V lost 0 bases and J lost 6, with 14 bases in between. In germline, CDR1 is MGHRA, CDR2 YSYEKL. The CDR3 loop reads CASSQDRQVPHGYTF. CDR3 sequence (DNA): TGCGCCAGCAGCCAAGATCGTCAGGTCCCTCATGGCTACACCTTC.

Here the CDR3 DNA reads TGTGCCAGCACCCTTGGGGAGAACTATGGCTACACCTTC. It yields the protein CASTLGENYGYTF. This chain joins TRBV18 and TRBJ1-2, with no clear D. The CDR3 is 13 amino acids. Germline assignment: CDR1 KGHSH and CDR2 LQKENI. The germline V and J ends were trimmed by 8 bases and 2 bases, with 12 bases remaining between them.

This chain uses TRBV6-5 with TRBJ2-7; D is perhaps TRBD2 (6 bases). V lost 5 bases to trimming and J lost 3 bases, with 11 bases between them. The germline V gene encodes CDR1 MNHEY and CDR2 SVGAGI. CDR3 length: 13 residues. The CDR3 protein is CASSLTSYYEQYF. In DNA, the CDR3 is TGTGCCAGCAGTCTAACTAGCTACTACGAGCAGTACTTC.

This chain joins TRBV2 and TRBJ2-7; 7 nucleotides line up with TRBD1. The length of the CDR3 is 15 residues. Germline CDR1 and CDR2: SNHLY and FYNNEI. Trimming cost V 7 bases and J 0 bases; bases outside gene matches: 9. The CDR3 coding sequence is TGTGCCAGCAAGAGTGAGACAGGGTACTCCTACGAGCAGTACTTC. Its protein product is CASKSETGYSYEQYF.

DNA of the CDR3: TGTGCCAGCAGCCCCGCGGGACTGAGATACGAGCAGTACTTC. It yields the protein CASSPAGLRYEQYF. The J gene is TRBJ2-7, the V gene TRBV5-6, with D maybe TRBD2 (6 bases). This CDR3 is 14 amino acids long. Germline V gives CDR1 SGHDT, CDR2 YYEEEE. The V end lost 4 bases, the J end lost 4 bases, and 15 bases lay between the germline ends.

Written as DNA, the CDR3 is TGTGCCTGGAGGGGATCGGGACAGGGCTCCTACGAGCAGTACTTC. Translating gives CAWRGSGQGSYEQYF. This rearrangement joins TRBV30 to TRBJ2-7; 9 bases align to TRBD1. This CDR3 spans 15 amino acids. Germline values: CDR1 GTSNPN, CDR2 SVGIG (reference sequence). The trim removed 3 bases at V and 0 bases at J, leaving 6 bases unmatched.

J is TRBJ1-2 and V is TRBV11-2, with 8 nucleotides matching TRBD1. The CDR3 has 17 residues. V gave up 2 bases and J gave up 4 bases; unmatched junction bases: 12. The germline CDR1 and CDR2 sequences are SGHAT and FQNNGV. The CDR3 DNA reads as TGTGCCAGCAGCTTACCGGTCTCGGGACAGGAACGCTATGGCTACACCTTC. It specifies CASSLPVSGQERYGYTF.

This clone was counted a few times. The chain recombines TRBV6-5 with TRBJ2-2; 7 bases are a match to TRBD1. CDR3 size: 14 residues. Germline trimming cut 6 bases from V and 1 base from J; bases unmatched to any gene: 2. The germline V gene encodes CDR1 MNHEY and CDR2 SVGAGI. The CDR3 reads CASRRDRNTGELFF. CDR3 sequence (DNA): TGTGCCAGCAGAAGGGACAGGAACACCGGGGAGCTGTTTTTT.

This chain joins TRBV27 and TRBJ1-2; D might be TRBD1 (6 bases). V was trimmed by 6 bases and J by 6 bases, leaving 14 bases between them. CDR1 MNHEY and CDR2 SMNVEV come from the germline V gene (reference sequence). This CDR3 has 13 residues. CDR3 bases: TGTGCCAGCAGAGGTACAGGGTTAAATGGCTACACCTTC. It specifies CASRGTGLNGYTF.

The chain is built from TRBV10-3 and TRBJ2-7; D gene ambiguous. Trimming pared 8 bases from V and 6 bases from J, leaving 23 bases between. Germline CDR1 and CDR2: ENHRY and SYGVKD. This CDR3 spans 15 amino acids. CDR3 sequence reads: CAIGQFAGTTSEQYF. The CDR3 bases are TGTGCCATCGGTCAGTTCGCTGGCACTACTTCCGAGCAGTACTTC.

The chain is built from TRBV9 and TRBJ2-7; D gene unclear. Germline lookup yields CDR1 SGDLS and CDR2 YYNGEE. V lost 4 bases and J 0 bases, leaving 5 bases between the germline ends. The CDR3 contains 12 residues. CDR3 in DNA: TGTGCCAGCAGCTCATCCTCCTACGAGCAGTACTTC. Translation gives CASSSSSYEQYF. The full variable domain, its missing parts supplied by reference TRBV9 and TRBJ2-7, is DSGVTQTPKHLITATGQRVTLRCSPRSGDLSVYWYQQSLDQGLQFLIQYYNGEERAKGNILERFSAQQFPDLHSELNLSSLELGDSALYFCASSSSSYEQYFGPGTRLTVT.